A selection of T cell receptor beta chains follows, all from one sample in a study of blood T cells in healthy people across ages. TCRdb fed the 5' RACE reads into MiXCR, producing one record per CDR3 protein. The sample includes hundreds of thousands of distinct CDR3 sequences, around two fifths seen only once; the top ten take about 21%. The sequencing input was blood. These receptors were collected from a man aged 55 to 70 in good health. Each CDR3 is given with its conserved first and last residue. The D gene is left open where the match is weak. A row's size may be missing; if present it is once, few, many or a size class.

v_call: TRBV12-3/TRBV12-4; cdr3_length: 16; d_call: TRBD2; j_call: TRBJ2-5; clone_size: NA; cdr3_aa: CASQSGTSGLGETQYF; cdr3_nt: TGTGCCAGCCAATCTGGGACTAGCGGGTTGGGAGAGACCCAGTACTTC
v_call: TRBV15; cdr3_length: 16; d_call: TRBD2; j_call: TRBJ2-7; clone_size: NA; cdr3_aa: CATSRALAGLSYEQYF; cdr3_nt: TGTGCCACCAGCAGAGCGCTAGCGGGGTTGTCCTACGAGCAGTACTTC
v_call: TRBV7-2; cdr3_length: 15; d_call: NA; j_call: TRBJ2-3; clone_size: few; cdr3_aa: CASSLWGAGADTQYF; cdr3_nt: TGTGCCAGCAGCTTGTGGGGAGCAGGGGCAGATACGCAGTATTTT
v_call: TRBV12-3/TRBV12-4; cdr3_length: 12; d_call: TRBD1; j_call: TRBJ2-5; clone_size: many; cdr3_aa: CASRDREETQYF; cdr3_nt: TGTGCCAGCAGGGACAGGGAAGAGACCCAGTACTTC
v_call: TRBV7-2; cdr3_length: 13; d_call: TRBD2; j_call: TRBJ2-4; clone_size: few; cdr3_aa: CASSVGGVNIQYF; cdr3_nt: TGTGCCAGCAGCGTCGGGGGGGTCAACATTCAGTACTTC
v_call: TRBV2; cdr3_length: 15; d_call: NA; j_call: TRBJ1-6; clone_size: few; cdr3_aa: CATDGEGQPNSPLHF; cdr3_nt: TGTGCCACCGATGGGGAAGGCCAACCTAATTCACCCCTCCACTTT
v_call: TRBV4-3; cdr3_length: 15; d_call: NA; j_call: TRBJ2-3; clone_size: NA; cdr3_aa: CASSQDDGDTDTQYF; cdr3_nt: TGCGCCAGCAGCCAAGATGACGGGGACACAGATACGCAGTATTTT
v_call: TRBV3-1; cdr3_length: 16; d_call: NA; j_call: TRBJ2-3; clone_size: NA; cdr3_aa: CASSQVRPPTVLPQYF; cdr3_nt: TGTGCCAGCAGCCAAGTTAGGCCTCCTACCGTGCTTCCGCAGTATTTT
v_call: TRBV9; cdr3_length: 15; d_call: TRBD1; j_call: TRBJ2-1; clone_size: few; cdr3_aa: CASSLNEGGEGEQFF; cdr3_nt: TGTGCCAGCAGCCTAAACGAAGGGGGCGAGGGTGAGCAGTTCTTC
v_call: TRBV9; cdr3_length: 18; d_call: TRBD2; j_call: TRBJ2-3; clone_size: once; cdr3_aa: CASSVVGGGASGTDTQYF; cdr3_nt: TGTGCCAGCAGCGTAGTGGGCGGGGGGGCCAGTGGTACAGATACGCAGTATTTT
v_call: TRBV12-3/TRBV12-4; cdr3_length: 14; d_call: NA; j_call: TRBJ1-2; clone_size: few; cdr3_aa: CASSPSPANYGYTF; cdr3_nt: TGTGCCAGCAGTCCCTCCCCAGCTAACTATGGCTACACCTTC
v_call: TRBV5-5; cdr3_length: 14; d_call: NA; j_call: TRBJ1-6; clone_size: NA; cdr3_aa: CASSLVGGSSPLHF; cdr3_nt: TGTGCCAGCAGCTTGGTGGGGGGCAGTTCACCCCTCCACTTT
v_call: TRBV12-3/TRBV12-4; cdr3_length: 17; d_call: TRBD2; j_call: TRBJ2-1; clone_size: NA; cdr3_aa: CASSPRFAAGTHNEQFF; cdr3_nt: TGTGCCAGCAGTCCACGTTTCGCAGCGGGGACCCACAATGAGCAGTTCTTC
v_call: TRBV9; cdr3_length: 16; d_call: TRBD2; j_call: TRBJ2-1; clone_size: NA; cdr3_aa: CASSAPTSGGRNEQFF; cdr3_nt: TGTGCCAGCAGCGCCCCCACTAGCGGGGGTCGTAATGAGCAGTTCTTC
v_call: TRBV5-4; cdr3_length: 15; d_call: TRBD2; j_call: TRBJ2-1; clone_size: NA; cdr3_aa: CASSLDRGAYNEQFF; cdr3_nt: TGTGCCAGCAGCTTGGACCGGGGGGCCTACAATGAGCAGTTCTTC
v_call: TRBV6-6; cdr3_length: 16; d_call: NA; j_call: TRBJ2-3; clone_size: few; cdr3_aa: CASSYPREGSTDTQYF; cdr3_nt: TGTGCCAGCAGTTATCCCAGGGAAGGGAGCACAGATACGCAGTATTTT
v_call: TRBV20-1; cdr3_length: 13; d_call: NA; j_call: TRBJ1-2; clone_size: few; cdr3_aa: CSATQGGNYGYTF; cdr3_nt: TGCAGTGCTACGCAGGGAGGGAACTATGGCTACACCTTC